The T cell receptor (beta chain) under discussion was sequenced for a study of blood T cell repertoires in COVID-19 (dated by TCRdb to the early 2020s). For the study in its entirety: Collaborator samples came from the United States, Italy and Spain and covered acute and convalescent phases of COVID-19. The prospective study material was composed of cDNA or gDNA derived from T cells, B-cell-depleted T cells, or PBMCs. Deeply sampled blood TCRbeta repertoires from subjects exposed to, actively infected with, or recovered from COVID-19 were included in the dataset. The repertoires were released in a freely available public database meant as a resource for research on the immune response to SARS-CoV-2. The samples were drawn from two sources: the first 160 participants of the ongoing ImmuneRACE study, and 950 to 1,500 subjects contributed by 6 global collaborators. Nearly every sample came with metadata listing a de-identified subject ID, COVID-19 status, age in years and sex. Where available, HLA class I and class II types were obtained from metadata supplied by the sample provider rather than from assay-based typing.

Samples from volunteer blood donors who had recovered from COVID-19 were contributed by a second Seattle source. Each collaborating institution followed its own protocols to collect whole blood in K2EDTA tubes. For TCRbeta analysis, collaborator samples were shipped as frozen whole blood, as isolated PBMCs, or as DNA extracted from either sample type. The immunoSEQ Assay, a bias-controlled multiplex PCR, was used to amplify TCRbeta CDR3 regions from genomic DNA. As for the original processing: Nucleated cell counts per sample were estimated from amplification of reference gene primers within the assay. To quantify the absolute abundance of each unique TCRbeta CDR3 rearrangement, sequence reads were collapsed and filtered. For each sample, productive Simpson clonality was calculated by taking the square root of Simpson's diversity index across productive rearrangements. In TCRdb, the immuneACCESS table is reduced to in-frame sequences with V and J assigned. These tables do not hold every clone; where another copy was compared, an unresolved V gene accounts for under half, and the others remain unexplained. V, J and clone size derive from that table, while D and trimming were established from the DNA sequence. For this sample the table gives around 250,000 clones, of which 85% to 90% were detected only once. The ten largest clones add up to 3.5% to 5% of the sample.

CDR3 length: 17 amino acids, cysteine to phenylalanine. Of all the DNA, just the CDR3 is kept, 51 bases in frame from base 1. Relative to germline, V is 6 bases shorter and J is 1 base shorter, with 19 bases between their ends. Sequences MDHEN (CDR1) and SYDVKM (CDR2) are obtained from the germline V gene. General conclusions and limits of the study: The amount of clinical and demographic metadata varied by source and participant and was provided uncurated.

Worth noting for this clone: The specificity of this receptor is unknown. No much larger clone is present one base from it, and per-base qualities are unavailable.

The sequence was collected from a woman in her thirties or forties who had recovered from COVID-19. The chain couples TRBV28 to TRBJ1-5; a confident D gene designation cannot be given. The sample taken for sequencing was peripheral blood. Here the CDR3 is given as CASSPWEGRGSNQPQHF. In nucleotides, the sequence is TGTGCCAGCAGCCCCTGGGAGGGTCGGGGAAGCAATCAGCCCCAGCATTTT. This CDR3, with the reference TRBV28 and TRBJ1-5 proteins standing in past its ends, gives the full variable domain DVKVTQSSRYLVKRTGEKVFLECVQDMDHENMFWYRQDPGLGLRLIYFSYDVKMKEKGDIPEGYSVSREKKERFSLILESASTNQTSMYLCASSPWEGRGSNQPQHFGDGTRLSIL.